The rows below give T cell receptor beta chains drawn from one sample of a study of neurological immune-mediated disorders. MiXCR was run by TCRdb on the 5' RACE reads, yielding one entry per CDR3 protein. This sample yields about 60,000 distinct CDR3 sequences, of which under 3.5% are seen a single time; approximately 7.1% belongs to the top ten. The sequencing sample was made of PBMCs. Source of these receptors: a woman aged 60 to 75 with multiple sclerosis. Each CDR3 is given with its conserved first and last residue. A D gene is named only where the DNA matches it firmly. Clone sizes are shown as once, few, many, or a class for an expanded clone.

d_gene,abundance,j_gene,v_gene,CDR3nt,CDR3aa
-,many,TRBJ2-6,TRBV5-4,TGTGCCAGCAGCTCAGGGGGGTCTGGGGCCAACGTCCTGACTTTC,CASSSGGSGANVLTF
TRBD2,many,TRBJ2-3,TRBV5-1,TGCGCCAGCAGCTTGACTAGCGGGGGAACGCAGTATTTT,CASSLTSGGTQYF
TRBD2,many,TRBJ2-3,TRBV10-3,TGTGCCATCAGTGACAAACTAGCGGGAGAGGGGAGGCAGTATTTT,CAISDKLAGEGRQYF
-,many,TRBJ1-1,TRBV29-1,TGCAGCGTAGTCGGGCCGAACACTGAAGCTTTCTTT,CSVVGPNTEAFF
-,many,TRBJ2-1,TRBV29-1,TGCAGCGTTCAGGAGCCGGTCTCCTACAATGAGCAGTTCTTC,CSVQEPVSYNEQFF
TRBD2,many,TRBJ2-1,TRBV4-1,TGCGCCAGCAGCCTAGCGGGAGGGCCAATCGAGCAGTTCTTC,CASSLAGGPIEQFF
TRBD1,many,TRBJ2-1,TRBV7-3,TGTGCCAGCAGCACTGGGACAGGGGACTACAATGAGCAGTTCTTC,CASSTGTGDYNEQFF
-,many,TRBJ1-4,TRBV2,TGTGCCAGCAGTTACGGGGCTTTGGGTGAAAAACTGTTTTTT,CASSYGALGEKLFF
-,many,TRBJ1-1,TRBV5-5,TGTGCCAGCAGCTTGGCGAAAAGTTCTTTTGGAACTGAAGCTTTCTTT,CASSLAKSSFGTEAFF
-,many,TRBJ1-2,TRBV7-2,TGTGCCAGCAGCTTGCCACCGGCCTATGGCTACACCTTC,CASSLPPAYGYTF
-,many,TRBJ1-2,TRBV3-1,TGTGCCAGCAGCCTCCTTGCGACAGAGTCTTATGGCTACACCTTC,CASSLLATESYGYTF
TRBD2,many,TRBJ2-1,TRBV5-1,TGCGCCAGCAGCTTGGCTAGCGGGAGCTCAGGCGAGCAGTTCTTC,CASSLASGSSGEQFF
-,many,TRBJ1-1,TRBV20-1,TGCAGTGCTAGAGGGTCCTTTATGGGGAACACTGAAGCTTTCTTT,CSARGSFMGNTEAFF
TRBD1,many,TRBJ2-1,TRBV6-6,TGTGCCAGCAGTTATATCCCCGGGACAGGAGCCTACAATGAGCAGTTCTTC,CASSYIPGTGAYNEQFF
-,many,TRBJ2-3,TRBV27,TGTGCCAGCAGTGCCACAGGGTTTGGCACAGATACGCAGTATTTT,CASSATGFGTDTQYF
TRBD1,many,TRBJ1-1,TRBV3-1,TGTGCCAGCAGCCAAGGAACCCGGACAGGTGGGGAAGCTTTCTTT,CASSQGTRTGGEAFF
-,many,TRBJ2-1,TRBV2,TGTGCCAGCAGTGTCTTTGGTGAGCAGTTCTTC,CASSVFGEQFF
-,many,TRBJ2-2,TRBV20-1,TGCAGTGCTCAGGCTGGGACACGACGTATCACCGGGGAGCTGTTTTTT,CSAQAGTRRITGELFF
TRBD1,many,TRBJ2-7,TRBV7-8,TGTGCCAGCAGCCCAAGACAGGGTGTGTACGAGCAGTACTTC,CASSPRQGVYEQYF